The 9 T cell receptor beta chains presented below share a single source sample, sequenced in a study of T cell responses to AZD1222 COVID-19 vaccine. Generated by immunoSEQ multiplex PCR, the TCRdb table keeps only in-frame clones and is missing some. This sample has 100,000 to 150,000 clones; around 84% occur once, and the top ten carry about 25%. The material sequenced was peripheral blood, taken 28 days after the second AZD1222 dose. These receptors originate from an adult who received the AZD1222 COVID-19 vaccine.

This chain connects TRBV29-1 to TRBJ1-2, with 7 bases aligning to TRBD1. Trimming took 7 bases from V and 8 from J; bases not matched to a gene: 13. Germline CDR1 is SQVTM and CDR2 is ANQGSEA. The CDR3 contains 13 residues. The CDR3 region is CSAMPGLQGGYTF. The CDR3 DNA follows: TGCAGCGCTATGCCCGGCCTACAGGGGGGCTACACCTTC.

This chain links TRBV7-2 with TRBJ2-5; D remains unclear. This CDR3 region has 13 residues. Trimming left V 5 bases short and J 5 bases short, with 12 bases between. Germline loops: CDR1 SGHTA, CDR2 FQGNSA. The CDR3 coding sequence is TGTGCCAGCAGCGAAAGTGGAGTTGAGACCCAGTACTTC. The encoded protein is CASSESGVETQYF. The whole variable domain, remainder taken from reference TRBV7-2 and TRBJ2-5, is GAGVSQSPSNKVTEKGKDVELRCDPISGHTALYWYRQSLGQGLEFLIYFQGNSAPDKSGLPSDRFSAERTGGSVSTLTIQRTQQEDSAVYLCASSESGVETQYFGPGTRLLVL.

Only one count was recorded for this clone. This chain uses TRBV9 with TRBJ1-2; D is ambiguous. V was clipped by 2 bases and J by 0 bases, with 5 bases between them. CDR3 size: 13 residues. The V gene's germline CDR1 is SGDLS and CDR2 YYNGEE. The CDR3 here is CASSVRANYGYTF. CDR3 DNA sequence: TGTGCCAGCAGCGTCCGGGCTAACTATGGCTACACCTTC.

This clone was counted a single time. The chain combines TRBV28 with TRBJ2-7, with D perhaps TRBD1 (5 bases). The germline V gene encodes CDR1 MDHEN and CDR2 SYDVKM. V was pared by 6 bases and J by 6 bases, with 12 bases between. CDR3 length: 12 residues. CDR3 region: CASRSVGREQYF. CDR3 sequence (DNA): TGTGCCAGCAGGTCCGTGGGGCGCGAGCAGTACTTC. Variable domain in full (rest from reference TRBV28 and TRBJ2-7): DVKVTQSSRYLVKRTGEKVFLECVQDMDHENMFWYRQDPGLGLRLIYFSYDVKMKEKGDIPEGYSVSREKKERFSLILESASTNQTSMYLCASRSVGREQYFGPGTRLTVT.

CDR3 amino acids: CASSPGQGKGEKLFF. Here the CDR3 DNA reads TGCGCCAGCAGCCCCGGACAGGGGAAAGGTGAAAAACTGTTTTTT. The chain carries TRBV5-1 and TRBJ1-4; TRBD1 aligns across 9 bases. The V segment lost 4 bases and the J segment 7 bases; nucleotides outside the gene matches: 8. This CDR3 is 15 amino acids long. CDR1 SGHRS and CDR2 YFSETQ come from the germline V gene.

The genes are TRBV6-5 and TRBJ1-5; D remains unclear. The germline V gene encodes CDR1 MNHEY and CDR2 SVGAGI. V was cut by 6 bases and J by 7 bases, with 13 bases left in between. The CDR3 is 13 residues long. This CDR3 is CASSPGGRQPQHF. CDR3 in DNA: TGTGCCAGCAGCCCGGGCGGTAGGCAGCCCCAGCATTTT.

Here the CDR3 reads CASRTGTGAYEQYF. The CDR3 region has the DNA TGTGCCAGCAGAACCGGGACAGGTGCCTACGAGCAGTACTTC. The chain recombines TRBV6-5 with TRBJ2-7; 8 bases map to TRBD1. The ends lost 6 bases at V and 2 bases at J; junction bases unmatched: 6. The V gene's germline CDR1 is MNHEY and CDR2 SVGAGI. The CDR3 contains 14 residues.

The rearrangement uses TRBV6-1 and TRBJ1-3; possible D gene TRBD1, 5 bases. V was pared by 3 bases and J by 1 base, with 7 bases between. The V gene's germline CDR1 is MNHNS and CDR2 SASEGT. This CDR3 region has 14 residues. The CDR3 region has the DNA TGTGCCAGCAGTGAGAGGGGATCTGGAAACACCATATATTTT. Its protein is CASSERGSGNTIYF.

The V gene is TRBV7-2, the J gene TRBJ1-2; TRBD1 aligns across 7 bases. Germline V gene sequence: CDR1 SGHTA, CDR2 FQGNSA. The J segment lost 6 bases and the V segment lost 5 bases, leaving 12 bases of the junction unmatched. The CDR3 runs to 15 residues. CDR3 coding DNA: TGTGCCAGCAGCGCAGAACCGGGACAGTTTAATGGCTACACCTTC. This translates into CASSAEPGQFNGYTF. The full variable domain, in which reference TRBV7-2 and TRBJ1-2 provide the parts outside the CDR3, is GAGVSQSPSNKVTEKGKDVELRCDPISGHTALYWYRQSLGQGLEFLIYFQGNSAPDKSGLPSDRFSAERTGGSVSTLTIQRTQQEDSAVYLCASSAEPGQFNGYTFGSGTRLTVV.